These 18 T cell receptor beta chains came from one sample sequenced in a study of tumor-infiltrating lymphocytes in oesophageal squamous cell carcinoma. TCRdb redid the calling of the PCR reads with MiXCR, one entry per CDR3 protein. The data contain roughly 20,000 distinct CDR3 sequences, over 45% of them singletons. The source material was esophageal tumor tissue. The origin of the receptors is a male donor with esophageal squamous cell carcinoma.

About this clonotype: The conserved final phenylalanine or tryptophan is absent from the CDR3, which likely points to a read error. The DNA is left out, because the CDR3 cannot be placed on it with certainty; the CDR3 is given as TCRdb lists it. The rearrangement links TRBV7-2 to TRBJ2-6; no check of the table's D call, TRBD1, against the DNA was made. The CDR3 has 16 amino acids, counting both end residues. Germline V gives CDR1 SGHTA, CDR2 FQGNSA. This CDR3 reads CASSAGQGGYGYTFGS.

The chain combines TRBV10-3 with TRBJ2-4; TRBD2 matches at 9 bases. Germline lookup yields CDR1 ENHRY and CDR2 SYGVKD. The CDR3 runs to 15 residues. With 0 bases clipped from V and 13 bases from J, the junction kept 10 bases outside the gene matches. The CDR3 DNA sequence: TGTGCCATCAGTGAGTCGCGGGGGGGAGCCCAGGGCCAGTACTTC. It specifies CAISESRGGAQGQYF.

The chain recombines TRBV7-2 with TRBJ2-5; D is uncertain. The CDR3 runs to 13 residues. Deletions cut 1 base from V and 11 bases from J, with 14 bases between. Germline V gene lookup returns CDR1 SGHTA and CDR2 FQGNSA. The CDR3 here is CASSLGFLDTQYF. The CDR3 DNA reads TGTGCCAGCAGCTTAGGTTTTCTTGATACGCAGTACTTC.

The chain employs TRBV7-8 and TRBJ2-1; D remains ambiguous. CDR1 and CDR2 from the germline V gene are SGHVS and FQNEAQ. There are 11 residues in the CDR3. The V end lost 3 bases, the J end lost 7 bases, and 4 bases lay between the germline ends. The CDR3 sequence is CASSLLNEQFF. In DNA, the CDR3 is TGTGCCAGCAGCTTGTTAAATGAGCAGTTCTTC.

This clonotype was counted ten times or more. This chain uses TRBV11-2 with TRBJ2-7; D is uncertain. V lost 3 bases, J lost 3 bases, and 3 bases lay in between. The CDR3 contains 11 residues. Germline values: CDR1 SGHAT, CDR2 FQNNGV. The CDR3 region is CASSFHYEQYF. The CDR3 coding sequence is TGTGCCAGCAGCTTCCACTACGAGCAGTACTTC. Supplemented by reference TRBV11-2 and TRBJ2-7, the full variable domain reads EAGVAQSPRYKIIEKRQSVAFWCNPISGHATLYWYQQILGQGPKLLIQFQNNGVVDDSQLPKDRFSAERLKGVDSTLKIQPAKLEDSAVYLCASSFHYEQYFGPGTRLTVT.

This clonotype was recorded at least ten times. One end of the junction varies from germline; a read error may be responsible. The chain has TRBV11-1 and TRBJ2-1, with D maybe TRBD2 (5 bases). This CDR3 comprises 16 residues. CDR1 is SGHAT, CDR2 FQDESV, per germline (reference sequence). As DNA, the CDR3 is TGTGCCAGCAGTTTAGGGAGCTACAGCTCCTACAATGAGCAGTTCTTC. Protein: CASSLGSYSSYNEQFF.

This chain joins TRBV7-9 and TRBJ1-2; 8 bases line up with TRBD1. Unmatched junction bases numbered 17, after V lost 1 base and J lost 4 bases. This CDR3 spans 19 amino acids. Looked up from germline, CDR1 is SEHNR and CDR2 is FQNEAQ (reference sequence). The chain's CDR3 is CASSLELGETGALIYGYTF. CDR3 DNA: TGTGCCAGCAGCTTAGAGCTCGGGGAGACAGGGGCTCTAATCTATGGCTACACCTTC. The variable domain in full, completed from reference TRBV7-9 and TRBJ1-2, reads DTGVSQNPRHKITKRGQNVTFRCDPISEHNRLYWYRQTLGQGPEFLTYFQNEAQLEKSRLLSDRFSAERPKGSFSTLEIQRTEQGDSAMYLCASSLELGETGALIYGYTFGSGTRLTVV.

This clonotype occurred many times. The rearrangement uses TRBV28 and TRBJ2-3; D possibly matches TRBD1 or TRBD2 (5 bases each). CDR3 length: 19 amino acids. Trimming cost V 5 bases and J 1 base, with 25 bases left between them. In germline, CDR1 is MDHEN, CDR2 SYDVKM. The CDR3 nucleotides are TGTGCCAGCAGTCTTGGGACCCCCGAAGCCCTGTTCGGCACAGATACGCAGTATTTT. This translates into CASSLGTPEALFGTDTQYF.

This clonotype was seen many times. The rearrangement joins TRBV10-1 to TRBJ2-2; 7 nucleotides agree with TRBD2. V lost 8 bases, J lost 4 bases, and 7 bases stayed unmatched. Germline CDR1 is WNHNN and CDR2 is SYGVQD (reference sequence). This CDR3 is built from 14 residues. CDR3 sequence reads: CASSSAGSTGELFF. The CDR3 coding sequence is TGCGCCAGCTCTTCAGCGGGATCCACCGGGGAGCTGTTTTTT.

This chain joins TRBV6-6 and TRBJ1-4, with D possibly TRBD1 on 5 matching bases. Germline lookup yields CDR1 MNHNY and CDR2 SVGAGI (reference sequence). Trimming left V 5 bases short and J 2 bases short, with 12 bases between. The CDR3 contains 15 residues. The CDR3 is CASSLVGATNEKLFF. The CDR3 DNA is TGTGCCAGCAGTCTTGTTGGGGCCACTAATGAAAAACTGTTTTTT.

This clonotype is labeled medium-sized. The V call is TRBV7-9, the J call TRBJ2-3; 11 nucleotides line up with TRBD2. The ends lost 1 base at V and 5 bases at J; junction bases unmatched: 8. The germline CDR1 and CDR2 sequences are SEHNR and FQNEAQ (reference sequence). This CDR3 contains 17 residues. CDR3 bases: TGTGCCAGCAGCTTAGGTGCTGGACTAGCGGGTCGAGATACGCAGTATTTT. It is translated as CASSLGAGLAGRDTQYF.

By frequency in the sample, this clonotype is medium-sized. This rearrangement joins TRBV6-1 to TRBJ1-2, with 9 nucleotides matching TRBD1. Germline V CDR1 and CDR2: MNHNS, SASEGT. V lost 3 bases, J lost 0 bases, and 2 bases stayed unmatched. This CDR3 is 15 amino acids long. CDR3 amino acids: CASSDRTGANYGYTF. The CDR3 DNA is TGTGCCAGCAGTGACCGGACAGGGGCTAACTATGGCTACACCTTC.

The table lists this clonotype with many counts. The chain carries TRBV4-3 and TRBJ1-2; D remains ambiguous. The V gene lost 0 bases and the J gene lost 7 bases, with 9 bases spanning the gap. Germline loops: CDR1 LGHNA, CDR2 YSLEER. The CDR3 runs 13 residues. CDR3 residues: CASSQELVRGYTF. For the CDR3, the DNA is TGCGCCAGCAGCCAAGAGCTCGTTCGTGGCTACACCTTC.

This clonotype turned up a few times. The chain combines TRBV6-1 with TRBJ2-3, with TRBD2 matching 9 bases. With V trimmed by 6 bases and J by 5 bases, 6 bases remained unmatched. This CDR3 comprises 14 residues. The germline gives CDR1 MNHNS, CDR2 SASEGT. CDR3 sequence: CASSGSGRLDTQYF. The CDR3 coding sequence is TGTGCCAGCAGCGGTAGCGGGAGATTAGATACGCAGTATTTT.

This clonotype was seen a few times. The chain is built from TRBV10-1 and TRBJ2-7, with 9 nucleotides matching TRBD2. CDR3 length: 18 amino acids. The junction had 24 bases not matched to a gene; V was cut back by 8 bases and J by 7 bases. The germline V gene encodes CDR1 WNHNN and CDR2 SYGVQD (reference sequence). The CDR3 loop reads CASVKTSGRGPAYNEQYF. Written as DNA, the CDR3 is TGCGCCAGCGTCAAGACTAGCGGCCGGGGGCCTGCCTACAATGAGCAGTACTTC.

The chain combines TRBV7-2 with TRBJ2-1, with TRBD2 matching over 9 bases. From germline, CDR1 is SGHTA and CDR2 FQGNSA. This CDR3 contains 17 residues. Trimming at V came to 2 bases and at J to 3 bases, leaving 8 bases not matched to a gene. The chain's CDR3 is CASSLRGLASYYNEQFF. DNA of the CDR3: TGTGCCAGCAGCTTAAGGGGACTAGCATCCTACTACAATGAGCAGTTCTTC.

This clonotype showed up many times. The chain couples TRBV19 to TRBJ2-1, with a possible D match to TRBD2 (5 bases). Trimming removed 3 bases from V and 3 bases from J, with 12 bases in between. CDR1 and CDR2 (germline): LNHDA, SQIVND (reference sequence). CDR3 length equals 15 residues. The CDR3 loop reads CASSIEGNFYNEQFF. In DNA, the CDR3 is TGTGCCAGTAGTATTGAGGGAAATTTCTACAATGAGCAGTTCTTC.

This clonotype was seen a handful of times. The DNA for the CDR3 is TGTGCCAGCAGCTTCGGGTCTAGCTCCTACAATGAGCAGTTCTTC. Its protein product is CASSFGSSSYNEQFF. V and J are TRBV7-3 and TRBJ2-1; D gene uncertain. Trimming cost V 3 bases and J 0 bases, with 9 bases left between them. The CDR3 consists of 15 residues. The germline V gene encodes CDR1 SGHTA and CDR2 FQGTGA. The full variable domain, rest sourced from reference TRBV7-3 and TRBJ2-1, is GAGVSQTPSNKVTEKGKYVELRCDPISGHTALYWYRQSLGQGPEFLIYFQGTGAADDSGLPNDRFFAVRPEGSVSTLKIQRTERGDSAVYLCASSFGSSSYNEQFFGPGTRLTVL.